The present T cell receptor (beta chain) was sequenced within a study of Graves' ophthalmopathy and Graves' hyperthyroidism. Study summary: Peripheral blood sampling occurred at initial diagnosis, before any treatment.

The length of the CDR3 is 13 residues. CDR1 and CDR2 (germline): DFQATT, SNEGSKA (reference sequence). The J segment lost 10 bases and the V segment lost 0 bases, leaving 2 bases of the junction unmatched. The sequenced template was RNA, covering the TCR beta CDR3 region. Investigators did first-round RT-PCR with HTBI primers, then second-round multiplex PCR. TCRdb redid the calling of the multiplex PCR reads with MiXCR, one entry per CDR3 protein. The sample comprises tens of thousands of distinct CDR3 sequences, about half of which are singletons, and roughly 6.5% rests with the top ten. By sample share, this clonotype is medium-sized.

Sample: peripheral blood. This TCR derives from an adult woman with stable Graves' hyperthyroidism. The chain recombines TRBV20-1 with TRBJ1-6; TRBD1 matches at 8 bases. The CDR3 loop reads CSARDRGQSPLHF. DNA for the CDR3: TGCAGTGCTAGAGACAGGGGGCAATCACCCCTCCACTTT.